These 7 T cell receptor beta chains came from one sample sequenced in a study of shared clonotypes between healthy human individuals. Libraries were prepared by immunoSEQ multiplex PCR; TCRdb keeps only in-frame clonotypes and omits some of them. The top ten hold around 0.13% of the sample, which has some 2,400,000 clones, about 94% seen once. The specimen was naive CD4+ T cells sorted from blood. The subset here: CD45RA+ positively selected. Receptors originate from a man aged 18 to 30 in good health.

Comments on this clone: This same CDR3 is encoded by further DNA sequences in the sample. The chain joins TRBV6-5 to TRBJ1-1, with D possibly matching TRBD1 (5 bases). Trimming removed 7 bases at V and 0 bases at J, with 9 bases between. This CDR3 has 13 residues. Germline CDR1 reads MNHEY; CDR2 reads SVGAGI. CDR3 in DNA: TGTGCCAGCACCAGGGCCATGAACACTGAAGCTTTCTTT. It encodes CASTRAMNTEAFF.

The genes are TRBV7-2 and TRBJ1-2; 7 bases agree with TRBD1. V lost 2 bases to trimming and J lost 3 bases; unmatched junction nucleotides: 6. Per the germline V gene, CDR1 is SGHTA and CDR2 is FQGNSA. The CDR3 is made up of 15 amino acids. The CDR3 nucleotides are TGTGCCAGCAGCTTAATCCCAGGGGGTTACTATGGCTACACCTTC. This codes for CASSLIPGGYYGYTF.

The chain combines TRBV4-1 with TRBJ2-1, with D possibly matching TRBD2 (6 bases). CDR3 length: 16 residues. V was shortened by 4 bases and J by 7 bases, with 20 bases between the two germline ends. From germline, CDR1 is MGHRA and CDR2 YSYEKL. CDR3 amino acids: CASSRATVLGGNEQFF. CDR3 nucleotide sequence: TGCGCCAGCAGCCGAGCGACAGTTTTGGGGGGTAATGAGCAGTTCTTC.

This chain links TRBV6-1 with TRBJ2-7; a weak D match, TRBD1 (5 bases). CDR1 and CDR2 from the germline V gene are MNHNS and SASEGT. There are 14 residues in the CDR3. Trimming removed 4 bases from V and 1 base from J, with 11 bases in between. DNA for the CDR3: TGTGCCAGCAGTGTGGGGCAGGAATCCTACGAGCAGTACTTC. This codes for CASSVGQESYEQYF.

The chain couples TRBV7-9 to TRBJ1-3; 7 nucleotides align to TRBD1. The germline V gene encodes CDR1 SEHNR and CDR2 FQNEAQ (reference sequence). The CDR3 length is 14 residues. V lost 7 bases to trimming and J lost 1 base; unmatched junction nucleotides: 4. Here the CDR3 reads CASTWTGSGNTIYF. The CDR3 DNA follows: TGTGCCAGCACCTGGACAGGTTCTGGAAACACCATATATTTT.

CDR3 nucleotide sequence: TGTGCCAGCAGTATCCCCGTCGCCCAGGGAGCAACTAATGAAAAACTGTTTTTT. Translating it yields CASSIPVAQGATNEKLFF. The chain employs TRBV25-1 and TRBJ1-4; D perhaps matches TRBD1 (5 bases). This CDR3 has 18 residues. Germline-derived CDR1 and CDR2 are MGHDK and SYGVNS. V lost 5 bases to trimming and J lost 0 bases, with 19 bases between them.

In nucleotides, the CDR3 is TGTGCCAGCAGCCAAGAGGACAGAACCGGGGAGACCCAGTACTTC. Encoded protein: CASSQEDRTGETQYF. The chain joins TRBV4-2 to TRBJ2-5; a possible D gene is TRBD1 (6 bases). Trimming cost V 0 bases and J 5 bases, with 13 bases left between them. The CDR3 is 15 residues long. The germline CDR1 and CDR2 sequences are LGHNA and YNFKEQ.